This T cell receptor (beta chain) was sequenced in a study of cytomegalovirus exposure and HLA in healthy donors listed by TCRdb under 2017. Regarding the complete study: An earlier analysis of approximately 640 of the donors reported 250 to 300 Gb of sequence data and 117 million unique TCR beta sequences from 190 million or so T cells. High-throughput TCR immunosequencing, statistical association of individual TCRs with disease status, and machine learning were combined to predict cytomegalovirus infection status. Alongside the repertoire data, information on donor age, sex, ethnicity and CMV serostatus was compiled. On average, roughly 240,000 unique TCR beta nucleotide sequences were sequenced per donor among some 430 genotyped donors of the cohort, with 15% to 20% of those sequences being non-productive. Typing coverage differed by locus: A, B, C, DRB1 and DQB1 were typed in roughly 620-630 donors, DQA1 in 522, DPA1 in around 610, and DPB1 in roughly 470. Of the approximately 370 genotyped donors, approximately 81% were placed in the genetic ancestry cluster associated with self-reported Caucasian donors. In an earlier analysis of roughly 580 of the donors, high-throughput TCR beta sequencing was used to judge whether each TCR beta V gene segment behaved as functional or pseudogenic. The aim of the study was to test whether cataloging public T cell receptors could identify signatures of past pathogen exposure. All discovery cohort repertoires had been generated using a single sequencing platform. Class I and class II HLA loci were covered by the typing at four-digit resolution. Rather than using new phenotypic data, the later analysis identified candidate immune exposures from TCR beta sequences and from how often those sequences occurred across donors. A separate validation cohort of 100 to 150 different subjects was used in addition to the roughly 700-subject first cohort. Genome-wide SNP genotypes for about three fifths of the roughly 700 donors were used in a later genetic analysis, which treated that subset as a discovery cohort. To study patterns of TCR occurrence, a later analysis re-analyzed previously published TCR beta repertoires from more than 550 donors and added high-resolution HLA genotyping. About five DR-DQ haplotypes were treated as single units for association and clustering because of strong linkage in the cohort. The study profiled the T cell repertoires of under 850 subjects by immunosequencing and related them to cytomegalovirus serostatus. Roughly 300 gigabases of sequencing data and around 90 million unique TCR sequences made up an early release that covered nearly 650 HLA-typed donors. Beyond this particular receptor, the publication reports: The sequencing pipeline was judged likely to have produced a cluster of highly shared sequence variants as a technical artifact. In this cohort, only TCR beta chains were sequenced, and detectable features were limited by the absence of alpha or paired-chain data. Some IMGT-functional V segments, including TRBV6-2 and TRBV6-3, could not be distinguished by the 87-base-pair reads and were therefore excluded. The earlier analysis of about 600 of the donors excluded some 15 rarely observed V segments, including chromosome 9 orphons, because counts were too low. The study gave a list of under 200 TCR beta chains associated with cytomegalovirus. In an earlier analysis of several hundred of the donors, most TCR beta V segments were observed in productive rearrangements about 87% or about 30% of the time, broadly matching IMGT annotations. CMV serostatus was the only immune exposure information available for the cohort. When HLA alleles, especially DR and DQ, strongly co-occurred, TCR associations were difficult to assign to individual alleles. At a false discovery rate of 0.05, a later analysis linked some 17,000 TCR beta sequences to specific HLA alleles. In a later analysis, most CMV-associated TCR beta chains were found to appear HLA-restricted, with HLA associations seemingly driven largely by CMV exposure. It was suggested by the authors that the approach could potentially be generalized to other disease states and immunological phenotypes. Compared with equally common non-associated chains, HLA-associated TCR beta chains in a later analysis were more clonally expanded and had lower generation probabilities. A further reported finding was that TCR beta sequences accurately predicted the HLA-A and HLA-B alleles for most subjects in the first cohort. Presence/absence analyses assumed roughly uniform sequencing depth across donors, an assumption that may not hold. A later genetic analysis associated a missense DCLRE1C variant with V-gene and J-gene trimming of TCR beta chains, and an independent cohort replicated the association. Because some donors lacked HLA typing at each locus, the association tests relied only on the typed subset. While some public TCRs were present in many individuals, most TCR sequences turned up only very rarely across donors. Cytomegalovirus status was reported to be diagnosed by the classifier with high specificity and sensitivity in both the original and validation cohorts. Three of the identified cytomegalovirus-associated TCR beta chains were confirmed in vitro to be specific for cytomegalovirus antigens. Correlated functional status among segregating V segments might be attributable to linkage disequilibrium, but an unknown experimental factor could not be ruled out. In a later analysis, the rate of TCR association differed among HLA loci, with DRB1 alleles having the most associated TCRs and HLA-C alleles having the fewest. In a later genetic analysis, fewer N-insertions in productive TCRs were reported among donors in an Asian-associated ancestry cluster than the approximately 710-donor mean. Several of the top co-occurrence clusters appeared to be linked to parvovirus B19, influenza, CMV and Epstein-Barr virus, according to a later analysis.

About this clone: Its antigen remains unidentified.

Libraries came from the immunoSEQ multiplex PCR assay. For the multiplex PCR, a mixture combining 60 forward primers for TCR Vbeta segments and 13 reverse primers for TCR Jbeta segments was used. Amplification of the CDR3 region of rearranged TCR beta genes was performed with a multiplex PCR assay on genomic DNA. The Illumina HiSeq System was used to sequence the amplified TCR beta libraries as 87-base-pair reads. Under the source paper's analysis protocol: Across the roughly 670 repertoires, a later analysis counted approximately 75 million unique TCR beta chains, roughly 11 million of which were shared by at least two donors. A nearest-neighbor algorithm error-corrected the raw reads and collapsed the reads into unique sequences, merging closely related sequences to remove PCR and sequencing errors. V, D and J gene segments were assigned by aligning CDR3 sequences to IMGT reference sequences. For a sequence to be retained, a match of at least six nucleotides was required to both a V gene segment and a J gene segment. A rearrangement counted as productive if the CDR3 had no stop codons and remained in frame with V and J, and every other rearrangement counted as non-productive. CDR3 was defined by IMGT convention, running from the second conserved V-encoded cysteine to the conserved J-encoded phenylalanine. In an earlier analysis of 587 of the donors, sequences lacking an unambiguous match to a single V gene segment were excluded. An earlier analysis of approximately 590 of the donors classified V segments as functional when productive rearrangements were above 56.7% and as segregating when the standard deviation between donors was above 5%. A statistical classification framework was developed to diagnose cytomegalovirus status using the catalog of TCR beta chain sequences. In a later analysis, TCR nucleotide sequences were compared against IMGT/GENE-DB human TR gene sequences so that V and J genes could be assigned. Using the TCRdist pipeline, a later analysis assigned CDR3 sequences along with most-parsimonious VDJ recombination scenarios. In a later analysis, every TCR beta chain was defined by the combination of its CDR3 amino acid sequence and its V-gene family, and reads without a unique V-gene family were dropped. To address suspected cross-contamination and a sequencing artifact, a later analysis removed roughly 640 highly shared, low-generation-probability nucleotide sequences. In a later analysis, a clonal expansion index was calculated for each public chain from normalized within-repertoire ranks of inferred template counts. In a later analysis, generation probabilities were computed with a VDJ recombination model fitted to out-of-frame rearrangements, and the resulting probabilities were checked against IGoR. In a later analysis, TCR-TCR, TCR-HLA and TCR-CMV co-occurrence was scored with hypergeometric tests, and a repertoire-size bias correction was applied to TCR pairs. False discovery rates were estimated in a later analysis by permuting HLA or CMV assignments 20 times. In a later analysis, co-occurring TCRs were grouped with DBSCAN, and TCRdist sequence similarity was added when clustering was performed within HLA-allele-positive subsets. Repertoires with fewer than 30,000 or more than 120,000 public chains were left out of co-occurrence clustering, as were four to six repertoires with anomalous nucleotide sharing. TCRdb re-hosts the immuneACCESS table, in-frame sequences only. Its copies lack some clones; in the studies checked, an unresolved V gene accounts for under half of them, and the cause for the rest is not known. V, J and clone size are those of that table, while D and trimming were read from the DNA. The sample's clone listing holds about 160,000 clones. The leading ten clones occupy 1.3% of the sample.

The cohort consisted of 650 to 850 healthy bone marrow donors. At the time of sampling, all cohort members were nominally healthy, though unrecorded immune exposures were likely present. The donor was CMV seronegative and belonged to the group of around 400 seronegative cohort members. A peripheral blood sample was provided by each donor, and peripheral blood mononuclear cells were used for TCR beta sequencing. Genomic DNA extraction from the blood cell samples was performed with the Qiagen DNeasy Blood Extraction Kit. V is clipped by 4 bases and J by 0 bases, and the sequence between their germline boundaries is 10 bases long. Spanning cysteine to phenylalanine, the CDR3 consists of 15 amino acids. The DNA shown is the 45-base CDR3, in frame from base 1. Taken from the germline V gene, the CDR1 and CDR2 loops are KGHSH and LQKENI.

The chain is assembled from TRBV18 and TRBJ2-4, with a weak D call of TRBD1 (5 bases match). The clonotype originates from a woman aged 55-70 years in good health and CMV-seronegative. Sequencing used PBMCs. Here is the DNA: TGTGCCAGCTCACTCAGGGTTATAGCCAAAAACATTCAGTACTTC. It translates to CASSLRVIAKNIQYF.